Presented here are 22 T cell receptor beta chains from one specimen sequenced in a study of cytomegalovirus exposure and HLA in healthy donors. Assay used: immunoSEQ multiplex PCR; TCRdb lists only in-frame clones, some missing. The sample has fewer than 250,000 clones, approximately 80% seen once; the top ten hold over 13%. The sequenced material came from PBMCs. All receptors derive from a woman younger than 45 in good health and CMV-seropositive.

The rearrangement links TRBV4-1 to TRBJ2-7, with TRBD2 matching over 12 bases. The CDR3 runs 18 residues. V lost 0 bases, J lost 3 bases, and 9 bases stayed unmatched. Germline V gene lookup returns CDR1 MGHRA and CDR2 YSYEKL. The CDR3 DNA is TGCGCCAGCAGCCAAGATATCACGGGACTAGCGGGTGTCTACGAGCAGTACTTC. Amino acids: CASSQDITGLAGVYEQYF.

The CDR3 is CASSQWTGGYEQYF. The CDR3 nucleotides read TGCGCCAGCAGCCAATGGACAGGGGGCTACGAGCAGTACTTC. The J gene is TRBJ2-7, the V gene TRBV5-1; 10 bases are a match to TRBD1. The trim removed 4 bases at V and 3 bases at J, leaving 4 bases unmatched. This CDR3 region has 14 residues. Germline lookup yields CDR1 SGHRS and CDR2 YFSETQ.

CDR3 sequence (DNA): TGTGCCAGTAGCCTAGGGGGATCCATGAACACTGAAGCTTTCTTT. Protein product: CASSLGGSMNTEAFF. This chain connects TRBV19 to TRBJ1-1, with D perhaps TRBD1 (6 bases). Germline assignment: CDR1 LNHDA and CDR2 SQIVND (reference sequence). V lost 6 bases and J 0 bases, leaving 14 bases between the germline ends. This CDR3 contains 15 residues.

The chain links TRBV13 to TRBJ1-1, with a weak D call TRBD1 (6 bases). The V end was cut by 0 bases, the J end by 1 base, with 12 bases between. From germline, CDR1 is PRHDT and CDR2 FYEKMQ (reference sequence). The CDR3 runs to 16 residues. CDR3 nucleotide sequence: TGTGCCAGCAGCTTAGGGTCCAGGGGTCGGAACACTGAAGCTTTCTTT. Its translation: CASSLGSRGRNTEAFF.

The V and J genes are TRBV7-6 and TRBJ2-1; the match to TRBD1 covers 8 bases. J gave up 2 bases and V 6 bases, and 9 bases lay outside the gene matches. Per germline, CDR1 SGHVS and CDR2 FNYEAQ. The CDR3 runs to 16 residues. DNA for the CDR3: TGTGCCAGCAGTTCGTCGACAGGGGAGGCCTACAATGAGCAGTTCTTC. The encoded protein is CASSSSTGEAYNEQFF.

Turning to this clone: The sample holds other DNA sequences that translate to the same CDR3. The chain links TRBV27 to TRBJ2-7; 8 bases line up with TRBD1. CDR3 length equals 12 residues. With 8 bases clipped from V and 2 bases from J, the junction kept 2 bases outside the gene matches. CDR1 and CDR2 from the germline V gene are MNHEY and SMNVEV (reference sequence). CDR3 nucleotide sequence: TGTGCCAGCTCGGACAGGGCCTACGAGCAGTACTTC. Translation gives CASSDRAYEQYF.

The chain employs TRBV6-1 and TRBJ1-5, with D possibly being TRBD1 (5 bases). Trimming stripped 8 bases from V and 4 bases from J, with 18 bases between. Germline CDR1 MNHNS, CDR2 SASEGT. The CDR3 consists of 15 residues. The CDR3 reads CASLQTQGLNQPQHF. In nucleotides, the CDR3 is TGTGCCAGCTTACAAACTCAGGGCCTTAATCAGCCCCAGCATTTT.

The rearrangement uses TRBV5-6 and TRBJ1-5; no clear D gene. CDR1 is SGHDT and CDR2 is YYEEEE in the germline V gene. With 4 bases removed from V and 4 bases from J, the gap between germline ends came to 12 bases. The CDR3 loop spans 14 amino acids. The CDR3 region has the DNA TGTGCCAGCAGCCAGCGTGGGTGGAATCAGCCCCAGCATTTT. It yields the protein CASSQRGWNQPQHF.

The gene calls are TRBV5-6 and TRBJ1-2; D is possibly TRBD1 (5 bases). Trimming pared 9 bases from V and 8 bases from J, leaving 23 bases between. In germline, CDR1 is SGHDT, CDR2 YYEEEE. The CDR3 totals 14 residues. CDR3 protein: CANSFGKGTGGYTF. CDR3 nucleotides: TGTGCCAACTCCTTTGGGAAAGGGACGGGCGGCTACACCTTC.

The chain carries TRBV4-1 and TRBJ2-2; 8 bases match TRBD2. The junction had 4 bases not matched to a gene; V was cut back by 4 bases and J by 3 bases. The V gene's germline CDR1 is MGHRA and CDR2 YSYEKL. This CDR3 region has 15 residues. The CDR3 DNA follows: TGCGCCAGCAGCCCCGGGACTAGGTACACCGGGGAGCTGTTTTTT. Amino acids: CASSPGTRYTGELFF.

This sequence joins TRBV11-2 and TRBJ2-7; 9 nucleotides align to TRBD1. J lost 0 bases, V lost 2 bases, and 11 bases had no gene match. Germline CDR1 reads SGHAT; CDR2 reads FQNNGV. The CDR3 length is 18 residues. DNA for the CDR3: TGTGCCAGCAGCTTAAAATCACAGGGGGCTATGGGCTCCTACGAGCAGTACTTC. This translates into CASSLKSQGAMGSYEQYF.

This clone was seen a single time. V usage is TRBV19 and J usage is TRBJ1-5; 8 positions match TRBD1. Germline V gene data show CDR1 as LNHDA and CDR2 as SQIVND (reference sequence). Losses at the gene ends were 5 bases for V and 4 bases for J; bases not matched to a gene: 10. CDR3 length: 16 residues. CDR3 DNA: TGTGCCAGTAGTCAACCCGGGACAGGACTAAATCAGCCCCAGCATTTT. It translates to CASSQPGTGLNQPQHF.

This chain links TRBV5-6 with TRBJ1-3; 8 bases map to TRBD1. CDR1 and CDR2 (germline): SGHDT, YYEEEE. The trim removed 2 bases at V and 2 bases at J, leaving 3 bases unmatched. This CDR3 region has 15 residues. The CDR3 here is CASSFTDRAGNTIYF. CDR3 bases: TGTGCCAGCAGCTTCACGGACAGGGCTGGAAACACCATATATTTT. Looking up the rest from reference TRBV5-6 and TRBJ1-3 gives the full variable domain: DAGVTQSPTHLIKTRGQQVTLRCSPKSGHDTVSWYQQALGQGPQFIFQYYEEEERQRGNFPDRFSGHQFPNYSSELNVNALLLGDSALYLCASSFTDRAGNTIYFGEGSWLTVV.

This chain uses TRBV18 with TRBJ2-3; 8 nucleotides align to TRBD1. V gave up 2 bases and J gave up 6 bases; unmatched junction bases: 4. Germline V gives CDR1 KGHSH, CDR2 LQKENI. The CDR3 is 14 amino acids. The CDR3 loop is CASSPDRGRDTQYF. CDR3 nucleotides: TGTGCCAGCTCACCAGACAGGGGAAGGGATACGCAGTATTTT.

The CDR3 protein is CASSSQLYEQYF. The CDR3 nucleotides are TGTGCCAGCAGCTCCCAGCTCTACGAGCAGTACTTC. The genes are TRBV7-9 and TRBJ2-7; D is unclear. The V and J ends lost 4 bases and 3 bases respectively, with 7 bases between them. Germline CDR1 is SEHNR and CDR2 is FQNEAQ (reference sequence). The CDR3 consists of 12 residues.

V and J are TRBV4-2 and TRBJ2-7; TRBD2 matches at 11 bases. Germline assignment: CDR1 LGHNA and CDR2 YNFKEQ. Losses at the gene ends were 11 bases for V and 0 bases for J; bases not matched to a gene: 9. The CDR3 has 15 amino acids. CDR3 nucleotide sequence: TGTGCCGGTACTAGCGGGAGTCCGGGCTCCTACGAGCAGTACTTC. Translated: CAGTSGSPGSYEQYF.

This clone was counted between two and nine times. The rearrangement joins TRBV9 to TRBJ2-7; weak D call: TRBD2 (5 bases). Trimming left V 4 bases short and J 3 bases short, with 11 bases between. The CDR3 spans 13 residues. From germline, CDR1 is SGDLS and CDR2 YYNGEE. This chain's CDR3 is CASSLSEGYEQYF. DNA of the CDR3: TGTGCCAGCAGCCTCTCTGAGGGCTACGAGCAGTACTTC.

J is TRBJ2-4 and V is TRBV7-9, with no clear D. CDR1 SEHNR and CDR2 FQNEAQ come from the germline V gene (reference sequence). Trimming left V 3 bases short and J 4 bases short, with 7 bases between. CDR3 length equals 13 residues. Written as DNA, the CDR3 is TGTGCCAGCAGCTTGGGCAGTAAAAACATTCAGTACTTC. Protein sequence: CASSLGSKNIQYF.

The chain carries TRBV11-3 and TRBJ2-1; 8 bases are shared with TRBD1. With V trimmed by 4 bases and J by 5 bases, 10 bases remained unmatched. The CDR3 totals 16 residues. Germline V gene data show CDR1 as SGHNT and CDR2 as YENEEA. The CDR3 coding sequence is TGTGCCAGCAGCTCCAGCTGGGCAGGGGGCAACAATGAGCAGTTCTTC. This encodes CASSSSWAGGNNEQFF.

V and J are TRBV5-1 and TRBJ1-4, with no clear D. Trimming took off 4 bases at V and 0 bases at J, with 13 bases between the two ends. The length of the CDR3 is 16 residues. CDR1 and CDR2 from the germline V gene are SGHRS and YFSETQ. The CDR3: CASSPQLAATNEKLFF. The CDR3 DNA follows: TGCGCCAGCAGCCCGCAATTAGCGGCAACTAATGAAAAACTGTTTTTT. Based on the CDR3 plus reference TRBV5-1 and TRBJ1-4, the full variable domain is KAGVTQTPRYLIKTRGQQVTLSCSPISGHRSVSWYQQTPGQGLQFLFEYFSETQRNKGNFPGRFSGRQFSNSRSEMNVSTLELGDSALYLCASSPQLAATNEKLFFGSGTQLSVL.

The V gene is TRBV30, the J gene TRBJ2-7; D is uncertain. CDR3 length: 16 amino acids. V lost 0 bases, J lost 5 bases, and 20 bases lay in between. CDR1 GTSNPN and CDR2 SVGIG come from the germline V gene (reference sequence). In DNA, the CDR3 is TGTGCCTGGAGTGTGACGATAGGGCCACCTTGGGACGAGCAGTACTTC. Its protein is CAWSVTIGPPWDEQYF.

The rearrangement links TRBV5-5 to TRBJ2-7; D is ambiguous. The CDR3 sequence is 12 residues long. Germline CDR1 is SGHKS and CDR2 is YYEKEE (reference sequence). Deletions cut 2 bases from V and 3 bases from J, with 6 bases between. CDR3 bases: TGTGCCAGCAGCTTAATAATCTACGAGCAGTACTTC. This encodes CASSLIIYEQYF. The full variable domain, in which reference TRBV5-5 and TRBJ2-7 provide the parts outside the CDR3, is DAGVTQSPTHLIKTRGQQVTLRCSPISGHKSVSWYQQVLGQGPQFIFQYYEKEERGRGNFPDRFSARQFPNYSSELNVNALLLGDSALYLCASSLIIYEQYFGPGTRLTVT.